This entry describes one T cell receptor beta chain. Its cognate antigen is unknown. The junction and the germline gene differ at one end; a read error may be behind it. The data were obtained in a study of tumor-infiltrating lymphocytes in primary liver carcinoma. As for the study in general: The patients presented with primary liver carcinoma, which was managed through surgical resection. Per sample, productive TCRbeta reads numbered roughly 3.5 to 7.5 million, similar across tissue types. Broader study findings: Tumor-adjacent and tumor-blood pairs showed less overlap than tumor region pairs. Significantly larger top-250-clone fractions were found in tumors than in blood (p = 0.039).

The CDR3 loop spans 14 amino acids. It was unsorted whole blood that yielded blood RNA, and germline DNA was also extracted. Priming with a constant-region primer yielded TCR beta cDNA from about 500 ng total RNA. Three nested multiplex PCR rounds of slightly modified ARM-PCR generated TCR beta libraries. Use of TRBV1-TRBV30 forward primers with a C-beta reverse primer characterized the first two PCR rounds, which lasted around 9 cycles each. TCRdb re-analysed the multiplex PCR reads in MiXCR, keeping a single row per CDR3 protein. This sample carries 200,000 or so distinct CDR3 sequences, less than 70% of them seen once, and the ten largest clones take under 7.5%.

This TCR derives from a woman aged 60-75 years with primary liver carcinoma and hepatitis B virus infection. The sequenced material came from peripheral blood. The chain recombines TRBV12-3 or TRBV12-4 with TRBJ1-1; TRBD1 agrees at 9 bases. CDR3 sequence: CANSPGQGNTAAFF. CDR3 nucleotides: TGTGCCAACAGCCCCGGACAGGGGAACACTGCAGCTTTCTTT.